The 28 T cell receptor beta chains listed next were all sequenced from one sample in a study of PD-L1 blockade in urothelial cancer. Repertoires were generated with immunoSEQ multiplex PCR, while TCRdb's copy carries only in-frame clones and drops some. The repertoire includes about 41,000 clones, about 85% of them detected once, and approximately 2.4% sits in the top ten. Described time point: peripheral blood 6 weeks after treatment start. The specimen comprised PBMCs, sampled around atezolizumab (anti-PD-L1) treatment. These receptors were collected from a man between 65 and 85 years old with urothelial cancer.

The chain links TRBV25-1 to TRBJ1-2; D is unclear. The V gene's germline CDR1 is MGHDK and CDR2 SYGVNS. Trimming left V 0 bases short and J 3 bases short, with 8 bases between. The CDR3 runs to 14 residues. The CDR3 loop is CASSEYGEYYGYTF. The DNA of the CDR3 is TGTGCCAGCAGTGAATACGGGGAGTACTATGGCTACACCTTC.

This clone was counted a single time. V is TRBV28 and J is TRBJ1-2, with 9 positions matching TRBD1. CDR1 MDHEN and CDR2 SYDVKM come from the germline V gene. The trim removed 6 bases at V and 8 bases at J, leaving 10 bases unmatched. The CDR3 has 14 amino acids. The CDR3 sequence is CASSTGTGRKGYTF. The CDR3, as DNA: TGTGCCAGCAGCACAGGGACAGGGAGAAAGGGCTACACCTTC.

V and J are TRBV4-1 and TRBJ1-4, with unresolved D. Germline V gene lookup returns CDR1 MGHRA and CDR2 YSYEKL. V was clipped by 1 base and J by 6 bases, with 12 bases between them. The CDR3 sequence is 15 residues long. CDR3 nucleotide sequence: TGCGCCAGCAGCCAAGGCGCAACCCCGGATGAAAAACTGTTTTTT. Its protein product is CASSQGATPDEKLFF.

CDR3 region: CANPWAGSYEQYF. CDR3 DNA sequence: TGTGCCAACCCATGGGCGGGAAGCTACGAGCAGTACTTC. The J gene is TRBJ2-7, the V gene TRBV6-5; possible D gene TRBD2, 6 bases. V lost 10 bases, J lost 3 bases, and 16 bases lay in between. CDR3 length: 13 amino acids. In germline, CDR1 is MNHEY, CDR2 SVGAGI.

The gene calls are TRBV7-9 and TRBJ2-1; 10 nucleotides match TRBD2. V shed 1 base and J 5 bases; nucleotides not matched to a gene: 2. The CDR3 has 15 residues. From germline, CDR1 is SEHNR and CDR2 FQNEAQ (reference sequence). As DNA, the CDR3 is TGTGCCAGCAGCTTAGACACTAGCGGGGACAATGAGCAGTTCTTC. Amino acids: CASSLDTSGDNEQFF.

This sequence joins TRBV6-5 and TRBJ2-2; D uncertain. The CDR3 runs to 13 residues. V gave up 2 bases and J gave up 4 bases, with 5 bases separating them. Germline lookup yields CDR1 MNHEY and CDR2 SVGAGI. The CDR3 DNA is TGTGCCAGCAGTTACCGTCGCACCGGGGAGCTGTTTTTT. It translates to CASSYRRTGELFF.

This chain connects TRBV5-4 to TRBJ2-1; D unclear. Germline V gene lookup returns CDR1 SGHNT and CDR2 YYREEE (reference sequence). V was clipped by 2 bases and J by 0 bases, with 9 bases between them. The CDR3 contains 15 residues. The CDR3 bases are TGTGCCAGCAGCTTTAGCTCGAGCTCCTACAATGAGCAGTTCTTC. Its protein product is CASSFSSSSYNEQFF.

J is TRBJ1-5 and V is TRBV29-1; TRBD1 agrees at 9 bases. Germline V gene sequence: CDR1 SQVTM, CDR2 ANQGSEA. Germline trimming cut 5 bases from V and 4 bases from J; bases unmatched to any gene: 3. This CDR3 spans 13 amino acids. The CDR3 DNA is TGCAGCGTTACAGGGGGCGGGAATCAGCCCCAGCATTTT. Its translation: CSVTGGGNQPQHF. The full variable domain, completed using reference TRBV29-1 and TRBJ1-5, is SAVISQKPSRDICQRGTSLTIQCQVDSQVTMMFWYRQQPGQSLTLIATANQGSEATYESGFVIDKFPISRPNLTFSTLTVSNMSPEDSSIYLCSVTGGGNQPQHFGDGTRLSIL.

J is TRBJ2-1 and V is TRBV13, with 10 bases matching TRBD2. Germline CDR1 reads PRHDT; CDR2 reads FYEKMQ (reference sequence). This CDR3 spans 16 amino acids. The junction had 6 bases not matched to a gene; V was cut back by 3 bases and J by 4 bases. The CDR3 sequence: CASSLGGLAHYNEQFF. Here the CDR3 DNA reads TGTGCCAGCAGCTTGGGGGGACTAGCGCATTACAATGAGCAGTTCTTC.

The chain is built from TRBV30 and TRBJ2-5; 7 bases agree with TRBD2. Germline lookup yields CDR1 GTSNPN and CDR2 SVGIG (reference sequence). The V segment lost 0 bases and the J segment 5 bases; nucleotides outside the gene matches: 9. The CDR3 is 15 residues long. CDR3 in DNA: TGTGCCTGGAGTGTACTGGCGGGAGCGGGGGAGACCCAGTACTTC. Its translation: CAWSVLAGAGETQYF.

The rearrangement links TRBV7-2 to TRBJ2-3; TRBD2 matches at 9 bases. Germline CDR1 SGHTA, CDR2 FQGNSA. J gave up 7 bases and V 5 bases, and 4 bases lay outside the gene matches. The CDR3 runs to 13 residues. Here the CDR3 DNA reads TGTGCCAGCAGCCGGGGGACTAGCAATACGCAGTATTTT. This translates into CASSRGTSNTQYF.

CDR3 sequence reads: CASSQDKAAKNEQFF. The CDR3 DNA is TGCGCCAGCAGCCAAGATAAAGCGGCAAAAAATGAGCAGTTCTTC. This chain connects TRBV4-1 to TRBJ2-1; D is possibly TRBD2 (5 bases). CDR3 size: 15 residues. The germline V gene encodes CDR1 MGHRA and CDR2 YSYEKL. V lost 0 bases and J lost 7, with 13 bases in between.

The V call is TRBV19, the J call TRBJ1-1; unclear D gene. The V end was cut by 2 bases, the J end by 7 bases, with 11 bases between. From germline, CDR1 is LNHDA and CDR2 SQIVND (reference sequence). The CDR3 totals 13 residues. CDR3 nucleotides: TGTGCCAGTAGTATACGGCCTCAGGATGAAGCTTTCTTT. It encodes CASSIRPQDEAFF.

The chain joins TRBV4-1 to TRBJ2-7; TRBD2 matches 7 bases. The V segment lost 1 base and the J segment 5 bases; nucleotides outside the gene matches: 5. Germline CDR1 reads MGHRA; CDR2 reads YSYEKL. The CDR3 has 14 amino acids. The CDR3 nucleotides are TGCGCCAGCAGCCAAGTCAAACGGGAGGACGAGCAGTACTTC. It translates to CASSQVKREDEQYF.

V and J are TRBV27 and TRBJ2-3; TRBD2 matches 13 bases. Looked up from germline, CDR1 is MNHEY and CDR2 is SMNVEV (reference sequence). The CDR3 runs to 16 residues. V gave up 6 bases and J gave up 3 bases; unmatched junction bases: 6. The CDR3 sequence is CASRRLAGGRTDTQYF. DNA of the CDR3: TGTGCCAGCAGGCGACTAGCGGGAGGAAGGACAGATACGCAGTATTTT.

The rearrangement joins TRBV27 to TRBJ2-5, with D maybe TRBD1 (6 bases). CDR3 size: 12 residues. CDR1 and CDR2 (germline): MNHEY, SMNVEV (reference sequence). Trimming cost V 3 bases and J 5 bases, with 7 bases left between them. The CDR3 region has the DNA TGTGCCAGCAGTTTGAGGGGGGAGACCCAGTACTTC. This translates into CASSLRGETQYF.

The V call is TRBV5-1, the J call TRBJ2-7; 12 nucleotides agree with TRBD2. V was pared by 4 bases and J by 1 base, with 9 bases of the junction left unmatched. The CDR3 is 17 amino acids. From germline, CDR1 is SGHRS and CDR2 YFSETQ. CDR3 protein: CASSPGATSGRSYEQYF. As DNA, the CDR3 is TGCGCCAGCAGCCCTGGGGCAACTAGCGGGAGGTCCTACGAGCAGTACTTC.

J is TRBJ1-1 and V is TRBV5-1, with D possibly TRBD1 on 6 matching bases. The length of the CDR3 is 16 residues. Germline CDR1 is SGHRS and CDR2 is YFSETQ. The V gene lost 4 bases and the J gene lost 1 base, with 17 bases spanning the gap. The DNA for the CDR3 is TGCGCCAGCAGCCCGACGGGACACCGAGGGAACACTGAAGCTTTCTTT. Residues: CASSPTGHRGNTEAFF.

This clone was seen a single time. J is TRBJ2-3 and V is TRBV5-1; 8 nucleotides line up with TRBD2. Germline-derived CDR1 and CDR2 are SGHRS and YFSETQ. V shed 0 bases and J 5 bases; nucleotides not matched to a gene: 8. This CDR3 has 16 amino acids. CDR3: CASSLGPAGVGDTQYF. DNA of the CDR3: TGCGCCAGCAGCTTGGGGCCAGCGGGAGTAGGAGATACGCAGTATTTT.

The genes are TRBV5-1 and TRBJ2-3; D may be TRBD2 (6 bases). The CDR3 has 13 amino acids. From germline, CDR1 is SGHRS and CDR2 YFSETQ. Trimming took 0 bases from V and 8 from J, leaving 10 bases between them. The CDR3 here is CASSLEPSATQYF. DNA for the CDR3: TGCGCCAGCAGCTTGGAACCTAGCGCTACGCAGTATTTT.

This sequence joins TRBV5-1 and TRBJ2-3, with TRBD2 identical over 15 bases. The ends lost 0 bases at V and 8 bases at J; junction bases unmatched: 7. Germline CDR1 is SGHRS and CDR2 is YFSETQ. CDR3 length: 17 residues. The chain's CDR3 is CASSLGGLAGGDRTQYF. Written as DNA, the CDR3 is TGCGCCAGCAGCTTGGGGGGACTAGCGGGAGGAGACCGTACGCAGTATTTT.

The chain couples TRBV18 to TRBJ2-1; 12 nucleotides align to TRBD1. Germline loops: CDR1 KGHSH, CDR2 LQKENI. This CDR3 is built from 20 residues. V lost 0 bases to trimming and J lost 0 bases; unmatched junction nucleotides: 9. The CDR3 DNA sequence: TGTGCCAGCTCACCACCGCTGGGGACAGGGGGCTTGAGCTCCTACAATGAGCAGTTCTTC. It codes for CASSPPLGTGGLSSYNEQFF.

The rearrangement links TRBV7-2 to TRBJ2-5, with TRBD1 matching 8 bases. Trimming removed 5 bases from V and 5 bases from J; junction bases left unmatched: 1. The CDR3 totals 12 residues. The germline V gene has CDR1 SGHTA and CDR2 FQGNSA. DNA of the CDR3: TGTGCCAGCAGCCGACAGGGGGAGACCCAGTACTTC. Translating it yields CASSRQGETQYF. Together with reference TRBV7-2 and TRBJ2-5, the CDR3 gives the full variable domain: GAGVSQSPSNKVTEKGKDVELRCDPISGHTALYWYRQSLGQGLEFLIYFQGNSAPDKSGLPSDRFSAERTGGSVSTLTIQRTQQEDSAVYLCASSRQGETQYFGPGTRLLVL.

This clone has just one count. The CDR3 reads CASSFHTGTDQPQHF. The CDR3 DNA is TGTGCCAGCAGCTTCCATACCGGGACAGATCAGCCCCAGCATTTT. The chain employs TRBV7-9 and TRBJ1-5; 7 bases are a match to TRBD1. Losses at the gene ends were 3 bases for V and 5 bases for J; bases not matched to a gene: 7. In germline, CDR1 is SEHNR, CDR2 FQNEAQ (reference sequence). The CDR3 runs 15 residues.

V usage is TRBV28 and J usage is TRBJ1-1; D possibly corresponds to TRBD1 (5 bases). Germline V gene lookup returns CDR1 MDHEN and CDR2 SYDVKM. The V gene lost 2 bases and the J gene lost 6 bases, with 16 bases spanning the gap. The CDR3 runs 15 residues. The CDR3 reads CASSLIGRAKAEAFF. DNA of the CDR3: TGTGCCAGCAGTTTAATAGGCAGGGCAAAAGCTGAAGCTTTCTTT.

The chain carries TRBV5-5 and TRBJ1-2, with 9 bases identical to TRBD1. The CDR3 loop spans 14 amino acids. J lost 6 bases, V lost 4 bases, and 7 bases had no gene match. From germline, CDR1 is SGHKS and CDR2 YYEKEE (reference sequence). The CDR3 is CASSPGTGNHGYTF. The CDR3 bases are TGTGCCAGCAGCCCCGGGACAGGGAACCATGGCTACACCTTC.

The chain combines TRBV4-1 with TRBJ2-7, with TRBD2 matching 8 bases. The junction had 8 bases not matched to a gene; V was cut back by 0 bases and J by 4 bases. The CDR3 sequence is 16 residues long. Germline assignment: CDR1 MGHRA and CDR2 YSYEKL. The CDR3 here is CASSQEPGLESYEQYF. CDR3 in DNA: TGCGCCAGCAGCCAAGAACCGGGACTAGAGAGTTACGAGCAGTACTTC.

This sequence joins TRBV2 and TRBJ1-5; TRBD1 is a possible D gene (6 bases). With 4 bases removed from V and 4 bases from J, the gap between germline ends came to 8 bases. Germline CDR1 and CDR2: SNHLY and FYNNEI. The length of the CDR3 is 13 residues. In DNA, the CDR3 is TGTGCCAGCAGTGGGACAGAGAATCAGCCCCAGCATTTT. Its translation is CASSGTENQPQHF.